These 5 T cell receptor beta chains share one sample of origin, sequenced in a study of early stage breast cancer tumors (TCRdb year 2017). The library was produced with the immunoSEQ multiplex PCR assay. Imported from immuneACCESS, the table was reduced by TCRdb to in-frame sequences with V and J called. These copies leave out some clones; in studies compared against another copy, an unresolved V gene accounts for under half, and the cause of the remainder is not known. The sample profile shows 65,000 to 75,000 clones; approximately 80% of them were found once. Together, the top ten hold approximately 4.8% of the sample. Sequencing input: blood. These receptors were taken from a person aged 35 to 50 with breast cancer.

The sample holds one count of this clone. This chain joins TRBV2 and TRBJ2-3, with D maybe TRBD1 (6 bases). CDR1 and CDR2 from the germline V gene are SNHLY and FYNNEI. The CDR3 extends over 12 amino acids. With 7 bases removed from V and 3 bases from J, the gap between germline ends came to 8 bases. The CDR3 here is CASTQGTDTQYF. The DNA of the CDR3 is TGTGCCAGCACCCAGGGGACAGATACGCAGTATTTT. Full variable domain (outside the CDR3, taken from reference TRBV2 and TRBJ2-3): EPEVTQTPSHQVTQMGQEVILRCVPISNHLYFYWYRQILGQKVEFLVSFYNNEISEKSEIFDDQFSVERPDGSNFTLKIRSTKLEDSAMYFCASTQGTDTQYFGPGTRLTVL.

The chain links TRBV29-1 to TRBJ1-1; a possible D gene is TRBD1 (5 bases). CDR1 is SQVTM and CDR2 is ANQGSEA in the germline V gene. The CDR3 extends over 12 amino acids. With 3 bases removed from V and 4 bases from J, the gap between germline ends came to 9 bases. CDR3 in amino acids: CSVESGGTEAFF. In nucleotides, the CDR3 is TGCAGCGTTGAGTCGGGGGGCACTGAAGCTTTCTTT.

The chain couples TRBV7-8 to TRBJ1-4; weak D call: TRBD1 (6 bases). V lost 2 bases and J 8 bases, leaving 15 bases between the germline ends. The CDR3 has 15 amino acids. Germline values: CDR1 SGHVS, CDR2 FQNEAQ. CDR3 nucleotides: TGTGCCAGCAGCTTATTCAGGGGAGCGGGAGAAAAACTGTTTTTT. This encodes CASSLFRGAGEKLFF. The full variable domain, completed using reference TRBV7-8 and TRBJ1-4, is GAGVSQSPRYKVAKRGQDVALRCDPISGHVSLFWYQQALGQGPEFLTYFQNEAQLDKSGLPSDRFFAERPEGSVSTLKIQRTQQEDSAVYLCASSLFRGAGEKLFFGSGTQLSVL.

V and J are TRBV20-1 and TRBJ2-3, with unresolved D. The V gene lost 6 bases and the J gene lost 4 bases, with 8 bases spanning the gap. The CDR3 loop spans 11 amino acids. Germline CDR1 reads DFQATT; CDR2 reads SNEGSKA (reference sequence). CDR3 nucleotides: TGCAGTGCCAGGTCATCAGATACGCAGTATTTT. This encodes CSARSSDTQYF.

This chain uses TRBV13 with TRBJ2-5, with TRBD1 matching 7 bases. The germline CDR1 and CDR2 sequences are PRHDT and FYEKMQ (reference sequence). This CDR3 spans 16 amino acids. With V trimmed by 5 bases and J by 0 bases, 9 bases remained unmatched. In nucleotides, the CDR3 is TGTGCCAGCAGCCATAGGGGGCTCCAATACCAAGAGACCCAGTACTTC. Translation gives CASSHRGLQYQETQYF. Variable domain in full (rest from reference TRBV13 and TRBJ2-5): AAGVIQSPRHLIKEKRETATLKCYPIPRHDTVYWYQQGPGQDPQFLISFYEKMQSDKGSIPDRFSAQQFSDYHSELNMSSLELGDSALYFCASSHRGLQYQETQYFGPGTRLLVL.